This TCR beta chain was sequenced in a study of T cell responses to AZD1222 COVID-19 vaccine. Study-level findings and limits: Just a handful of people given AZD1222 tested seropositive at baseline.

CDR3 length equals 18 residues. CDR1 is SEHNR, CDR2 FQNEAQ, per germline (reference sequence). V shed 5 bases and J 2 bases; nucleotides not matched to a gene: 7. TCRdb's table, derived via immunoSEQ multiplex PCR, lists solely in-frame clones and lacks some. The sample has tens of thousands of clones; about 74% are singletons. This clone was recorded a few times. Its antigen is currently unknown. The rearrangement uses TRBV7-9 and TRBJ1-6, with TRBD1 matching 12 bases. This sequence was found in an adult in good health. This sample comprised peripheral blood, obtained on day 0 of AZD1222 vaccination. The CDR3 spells CASSGSRDRGPYNSPLHF. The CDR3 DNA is TGTGCCAGCAGCGGAAGCCGGGACAGGGGGCCCTATAATTCACCCCTCCACTTT.